Listed below are T cell receptor beta chains from one sample, sequenced in a study of CD8 T cells in Susac syndrome. TCRdb independently ran MiXCR on the immunoSEQ multiplex PCR reads; one entry per CDR3 protein. Of under 250,000 distinct CDR3 sequences listed, approximately 94% were seen once; the top ten hold about 0.14%. The sequenced sample was CD4+ T cells from PBMCs. Receptors were obtained from a human donor with Susac syndrome. CDR3s include the opening cysteine and the closing phenylalanine or tryptophan. The D gene is left open where the match is weak. Size is omitted from some rows. Given values are once, few, many or a class for expanded clones.

TRBV6-5	TRBJ1-6	-	TRBD1	TGTGCCAGCAGTTGGGGCAGGGGGTCCCTCCAAACTTCACCCCTCCACTTT	CASSWGRGSLQTSPLHF
TRBV9	TRBJ2-5	-	TRBD2	TGTGCCAGCAGCGTAGGACTAGCGGGGGGACAACTCCAAGAGACCCAGTACTTC	CASSVGLAGGQLQETQYF
TRBV25-1	TRBJ2-2	-	-	TGTGCCAGCAGTGTTCTCAGGGGGAACACCGGGGAGCTGTTTTTT	CASSVLRGNTGELFF
TRBV20-1	TRBJ1-2	-	-	TGCAGTGCTATAACGGGAGCAAACTATGGCTACACCTTC	CSAITGANYGYTF
TRBV19	TRBJ1-5	once	TRBD1	TGTGCCAGTAGTATGCTGACGGGACAGGGGCAGCCCCAGCATTTT	CASSMLTGQGQPQHF
TRBV28	TRBJ1-1	-	-	TGTGCCAGCAGTCCGCCGACAGAGGCGAACACTGAAGCTTTCTTT	CASSPPTEANTEAFF
TRBV12-3/TRBV12-4	TRBJ2-3	once	-	TGTGCCAGCAGTTTCGAGGGGAAGAGGGCAGATACGCAGTATTTT	CASSFEGKRADTQYF
TRBV5-1	TRBJ2-1	-	-	TGCGCCAGCGTACCCCTGCCGGGGGACAATGAGCAGTTCTTC	CASVPLPGDNEQFF
TRBV19	TRBJ1-2	-	-	TGTGCCAGTAGAGGGGCAGGGATTGGCTACACCTTC	CASRGAGIGYTF
TRBV15	TRBJ2-3	-	-	TGTGCCACCAGCAGGACACAACGAGGCCACACAGATACGCAGTATTTT	CATSRTQRGHTDTQYF
TRBV9	TRBJ2-1	-	TRBD1	TGTGCCAGCAGCGTAGAAGGGGGCAGTCACAATGAGCAGTTCTTC	CASSVEGGSHNEQFF
TRBV7-2	TRBJ2-3	-	-	TGTGCCAGCAGCTTAGTGGGTACGCAGTATTTT	CASSLVGTQYF
TRBV20-1	TRBJ2-5	-	TRBD2	TGCAGTGCTTCGGGACTAGCGGGGGGTAGGGAGACCCAGTACTTC	CSASGLAGGRETQYF
TRBV5-1	TRBJ1-4	-	TRBD1	TGCGCCAGCAGCTTGGTCGGGACAGGGGATGAAAAACTGTTTTTT	CASSLVGTGDEKLFF
TRBV29-1	TRBJ2-1	-	TRBD2	TGCAGCGTTGAAAGCCTAGCGGGGGGCAATGAGCAGTTCTTC	CSVESLAGGNEQFF
TRBV4-2	TRBJ2-7	few	-	TGTGCCAGCAGCCAAGATGGTACTCCTCGGGAGCAGTACTTC	CASSQDGTPREQYF
TRBV18	TRBJ1-5	-	-	TGTGCCAGCTCACCCTTGGGTACGGGTTCAAATCAGCCCCAGCATTTT	CASSPLGTGSNQPQHF
TRBV19	TRBJ1-1	few	-	TGTGCCAGTAGTATTTCCTCGAACACTGAAGCTTTCTTT	CASSISSNTEAFF
TRBV7-2	TRBJ1-1	-	-	TGTGCCAGCAGCTTATCGTGGAACACTGAAGCTTTCTTT	CASSLSWNTEAFF
TRBV19	TRBJ2-1	-	-	TGTGCCAGTAGTATTAACCCGACCCCGAATGAGCAGTTCTTC	CASSINPTPNEQFF
TRBV3-1	TRBJ1-1	-	-	TGTGCCAGCAGCCGCAGAGGGGGGTTCACTGAAGCTTTCTTT	CASSRRGGFTEAFF
TRBV2	TRBJ1-4	-	-	TGTGCCAGCACTGGACTCAACAGGATGGGAGAAAAACTGTTTTTT	CASTGLNRMGEKLFF
TRBV19	TRBJ1-2	-	-	TGTGCCAGTAGTATCCCACCCGTCCCCTATGGCTACACCTTC	CASSIPPVPYGYTF
TRBV6-2/TRBV6-3	TRBJ2-5	-	-	TGTGCCAGCAGTCCCGGCCCGGCACAAACGAGGGAGACCCAGTACTTC	CASSPGPAQTRETQYF
TRBV9	TRBJ2-2	-	TRBD1	TGTGCCAGCAGCGAGGGGAGGGGACAGGGGAGGCCCTCCACCGGGGAGCTGTTTTTT	CASSEGRGQGRPSTGELFF
TRBV4-2	TRBJ2-7	-	-	TGTGCCAGCAGCTTTTCCGGGACGGGGAGCTCCTACGAGCAGTACTTC	CASSFSGTGSSYEQYF
TRBV29-1	TRBJ2-3	-	TRBD1	TGCAGCGTTGAACCCGACCCGGGACAGGGGGATACAGATACGCAGTATTTT	CSVEPDPGQGDTDTQYF
TRBV4-2	TRBJ2-7	once	-	TGTGCCAGCAGCCAGACTTTGAGCTCCTACGAGCAGTACTTC	CASSQTLSSYEQYF
TRBV4-3	TRBJ1-2	-	-	TGCGCCAGCAGCCAAGATAGTACAGGCCTTAGGAACTATGGCTACACCTTC	CASSQDSTGLRNYGYTF
TRBV29-1	TRBJ2-2	-	TRBD1	TGCAGCGTTGGGGACAGAGTGAACACCGGGGAGCTGTTTTTT	CSVGDRVNTGELFF
TRBV12-3/TRBV12-4	TRBJ2-4	-	TRBD1	TGTGCCAGCAGTCTACGACAGGGGGCTGAAGCCAAAAACATTCAGTACTTC	CASSLRQGAEAKNIQYF
TRBV4-1	TRBJ1-1	-	-	TGCGCCAGCAGCCAAGATTCGGGTGAGGGAGGTGCTTTCTTT	CASSQDSGEGGAFF
TRBV7-2	TRBJ1-4	-	TRBD1	TGTGCCAGCAGCTCCCTGACAGGGAAGGATGAAAAACTGTTTTTT	CASSSLTGKDEKLFF
TRBV4-1	TRBJ2-6	-	TRBD1	TGCGCCAGCAGCCAACCACAGGGGTCGACTGGGGCCAACGTCCTGACTTTC	CASSQPQGSTGANVLTF
TRBV29-1	TRBJ2-7	-	TRBD1	TGCAGCGCCTCACAGGGGGTGGACTACGAGCAGTACTTC	CSASQGVDYEQYF